A single sample gave rise to the 18 T cell receptor beta chains below, sequenced in a study of shared clonotypes between healthy human individuals. Measured with immunoSEQ multiplex PCR; TCRdb has only the in-frame clones, and not every one. The sample yields 1.4 million to 1.5 million clones, roughly 96% seen once. The sample was naive CD4+ T cells sorted from blood. Subset: CD45RA+ positively selected. Receptors were obtained from a man aged 25 to 40 in good health.

The CDR3 loop reads CASRELAFSYEQYF. The CDR3 DNA follows: TGTGCCAGCAGGGAACTAGCGTTCTCCTACGAGCAGTACTTC. The chain combines TRBV6-1 with TRBJ2-5, with TRBD2 matching 7 bases. The J call may be in error: the DNA end matches TRBJ2-7 better. The CDR3 is 14 amino acids. In germline, CDR1 is MNHNS, CDR2 SASEGT.

J is TRBJ2-2 and V is TRBV19; 10 nucleotides agree with TRBD2. There are 14 residues in the CDR3. Germline CDR1 LNHDA, CDR2 SQIVND (reference sequence). Trimming took 5 bases from V and 6 from J; bases not matched to a gene: 3. CDR3 region: CASSLGLASGELFF. CDR3 DNA sequence: TGTGCCAGTAGTTTGGGACTAGCGTCCGGGGAGCTGTTTTTT.

The V and J genes are TRBV28 and TRBJ2-1; 14 bases are a match to TRBD2. Germline CDR1 reads MDHEN; CDR2 reads SYDVKM. The CDR3 sequence is 17 residues long. V trimming: 6 bases; J trimming: 9 bases; junction bases outside the gene matches: 13. In nucleotides, the CDR3 is TGTGCCAGCAGCTTTCCCTCGGGACTAGCGGGAGTCAGTGAGCAGTTCTTC. Its translation is CASSFPSGLAGVSEQFF.

The chain has TRBV7-8 and TRBJ2-2; unclear D gene. The CDR3 length is 17 residues. Germline loops: CDR1 SGHVS, CDR2 FQNEAQ. Between the trimmed V and J ends, which lost 2 bases and 4 bases, there was a span of 17 bases. The CDR3 here is CASSLKPQSWSTGELFF. CDR3 nucleotide sequence: TGTGCCAGCAGCTTAAAACCCCAAAGTTGGAGCACCGGGGAGCTGTTTTTT.

This rearrangement joins TRBV5-1 to TRBJ2-2, with a weak D call TRBD1 (6 bases). CDR1 and CDR2 from the germline V gene are SGHRS and YFSETQ. Trimming took off 6 bases at V and 3 bases at J, with 15 bases between the two ends. The CDR3 runs to 15 residues. CDR3 sequence reads: CASIPSDRYTGELFF. CDR3 nucleotide sequence: TGCGCCAGCATCCCCTCGGACAGATACACCGGGGAGCTGTTTTTT.

The chain joins TRBV7-2 to TRBJ2-3; D uncertain. This CDR3 has 15 amino acids. Between the trimmed V and J ends, which lost 2 bases and 2 bases, there was a span of 11 bases. CDR1 SGHTA and CDR2 FQGNSA come from the germline V gene. CDR3 in DNA: TGTGCCAGCAGCTTATTATCCTTAATCACAGATACGCAGTATTTT. The encoded protein is CASSLLSLITDTQYF.

V is TRBV6-1 and J is TRBJ2-7, with 8 positions matching TRBD1. After removal of 6 bases from V and 3 bases from J, the junction contained 10 bases not matched to a gene. The CDR3 is made up of 15 amino acids. In germline, CDR1 is MNHNS, CDR2 SASEGT. CDR3 DNA sequence: TGTGCCAGCAGCTGGATACAGGGGGATTACTACGAGCAGTACTTC. The encoded protein is CASSWIQGDYYEQYF.

The chain recombines TRBV11-2 with TRBJ2-3; 8 bases map to TRBD1. The CDR3 is made up of 16 amino acids. Germline CDR1 and CDR2: SGHAT and FQNNGV. With V trimmed by 6 bases and J by 2 bases, 10 bases remained unmatched. CDR3 amino acids: CASSRIDRGNTDTQYF. CDR3 nucleotides: TGTGCCAGCAGTCGTATCGACAGGGGCAACACAGATACGCAGTATTTT. The whole variable domain, filled in from reference TRBV11-2 and TRBJ2-3, reads EAGVAQSPRYKIIEKRQSVAFWCNPISGHATLYWYQQILGQGPKLLIQFQNNGVVDDSQLPKDRFSAERLKGVDSTLKIQPAKLEDSAVYLCASSRIDRGNTDTQYFGPGTRLTVL.

The chain is built from TRBV28 and TRBJ2-7; 8 nucleotides agree with TRBD1. V shed 2 bases, J shed 2 bases, and the junction held 5 bases outside the gene matches. Germline CDR1 and CDR2: MDHEN and SYDVKM. The CDR3 runs to 15 residues. This CDR3 is CASSLGGQVTYEQYF. CDR3 nucleotide sequence: TGTGCCAGCAGTTTAGGGGGACAGGTAACCTACGAGCAGTACTTC.

V is TRBV5-5 and J is TRBJ2-7; D might be TRBD2 (5 bases). The CDR3 totals 14 residues. The germline CDR1 and CDR2 sequences are SGHKS and YYEKEE (reference sequence). The germline V and J ends were trimmed by 3 bases and 6 bases, with 16 bases remaining between them. The CDR3 nucleotides are TGTGCCAGCAGCTCAACACTAGTTAGGCTCGAGCAGTACTTC. This encodes CASSSTLVRLEQYF.

J is TRBJ1-5 and V is TRBV19, with D perhaps matching TRBD1 (5 bases). Trimming cost V 4 bases and J 5 bases, with 18 bases left between them. This CDR3 contains 16 residues. Germline V gene data show CDR1 as LNHDA and CDR2 as SQIVND (reference sequence). The CDR3 reads CASSTLRQSHDQPQHF. The CDR3 DNA follows: TGTGCCAGTAGTACCCTGCGACAGTCTCACGATCAGCCCCAGCATTTT.

The rearrangement joins TRBV5-4 to TRBJ2-5, with D perhaps matching TRBD1 or TRBD2 (5 bases each). The CDR3 loop spans 15 amino acids. Germline V gene data show CDR1 as SGHNT and CDR2 as YYREEE (reference sequence). V shed 2 bases and J shed 2 bases, with 13 bases lying between them. The CDR3, as DNA: TGTGCCAGCAGCTTACCGGGACGACCTCAAGAGACCCAGTACTTC. Translating it yields CASSLPGRPQETQYF.

The V gene is TRBV2, the J gene TRBJ1-5; D is unclear. Trimming left V 3 bases short and J 4 bases short, with 13 bases between. CDR3 length equals 15 residues. Germline-derived CDR1 and CDR2 are SNHLY and FYNNEI. CDR3: CASSEIVGQNQPQHF. CDR3 in DNA: TGTGCCAGCAGTGAGATTGTTGGCCAGAATCAGCCCCAGCATTTT.

The V call is TRBV28, the J call TRBJ2-2, with TRBD2 matching 12 bases. The CDR3 sequence is 16 residues long. Losses at the gene ends were 6 bases for V and 14 bases for J; bases not matched to a gene: 16. CDR1 and CDR2 from the germline V gene are MDHEN and SYDVKM. The CDR3 sequence is CASSPRDRGLAGHLFF. DNA of the CDR3: TGTGCCAGCAGCCCCCGGGACAGAGGACTAGCGGGACATCTGTTTTTT. Using reference TRBV28 and TRBJ2-2 for the parts outside the CDR3, the full variable domain is DVKVTQSSRYLVKRTGEKVFLECVQDMDHENMFWYRQDPGLGLRLIYFSYDVKMKEKGDIPEGYSVSREKKERFSLILESASTNQTSMYLCASSPRDRGLAGHLFFGEGSRLTVL.

This sequence joins TRBV30 and TRBJ2-5; possibly TRBD1 for D (6 bases). Germline CDR1 GTSNPN, CDR2 SVGIG (reference sequence). Trimming took 2 bases from V and 5 from J, leaving 12 bases between them. The CDR3 totals 13 residues. As DNA, the CDR3 is TGTGCCTGGAGTTCAGGGGTTCTGGAGACCCAGTACTTC. Translating gives CAWSSGVLETQYF.

The V gene is TRBV7-2, the J gene TRBJ2-3; D is unresolved. V was shortened by 6 bases and J by 3 bases, with 10 bases between the two germline ends. CDR1 and CDR2 from the germline V gene are SGHTA and FQGNSA. CDR3 length: 13 residues. DNA for the CDR3: TGTGCCAGCAGTCCTTTCCTTACAGATACGCAGTATTTT. Translation gives CASSPFLTDTQYF. Supplemented by reference TRBV7-2 and TRBJ2-3, the full variable domain reads GAGVSQSPSNKVTEKGKDVELRCDPISGHTALYWYRQSLGQGLEFLIYFQGNSAPDKSGLPSDRFSAERTGGSVSTLTIQRTQQEDSAVYLCASSPFLTDTQYFGPGTRLTVL.

This rearrangement joins TRBV5-6 to TRBJ2-1; 11 bases are shared with TRBD2. CDR3 size: 16 residues. J lost 7 bases, V lost 2 bases, and 8 bases had no gene match. CDR1 is SGHDT and CDR2 is YYEEEE in the germline V gene. The CDR3 DNA reads as TGTGCCAGCAGCTTCACTTTCCTAGCGGGAGGTAATGAGCAGTTCTTC. Its translation is CASSFTFLAGGNEQFF.

V is TRBV10-3 and J is TRBJ2-7; 7 bases match TRBD2. The CDR3 contains 15 residues. Per germline, CDR1 ENHRY and CDR2 SYGVKD. Losses at the gene ends were 2 bases for V and 2 bases for J; bases not matched to a gene: 6. The CDR3 coding sequence is TGTGCCATCAGTGAGACGATTGGGACTACCTACGAGCAGTACTTC. It encodes CAISETIGTTYEQYF.